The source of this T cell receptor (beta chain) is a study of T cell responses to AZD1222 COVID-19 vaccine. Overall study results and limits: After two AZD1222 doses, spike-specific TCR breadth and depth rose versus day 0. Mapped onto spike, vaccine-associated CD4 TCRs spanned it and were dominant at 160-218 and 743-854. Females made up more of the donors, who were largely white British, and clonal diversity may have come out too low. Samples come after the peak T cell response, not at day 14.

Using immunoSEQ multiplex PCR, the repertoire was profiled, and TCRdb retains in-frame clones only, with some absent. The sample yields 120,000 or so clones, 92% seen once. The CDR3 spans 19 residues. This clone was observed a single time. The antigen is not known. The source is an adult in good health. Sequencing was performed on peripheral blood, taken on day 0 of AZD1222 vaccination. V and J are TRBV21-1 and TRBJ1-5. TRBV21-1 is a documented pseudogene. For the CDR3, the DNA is TGTGCCAGCAGCAAAATAATTTCCCCGGGCCTAGCGGGCAATCAGCCCCAGCATTTT. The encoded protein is CASSKIISPGLAGNQPQHF.